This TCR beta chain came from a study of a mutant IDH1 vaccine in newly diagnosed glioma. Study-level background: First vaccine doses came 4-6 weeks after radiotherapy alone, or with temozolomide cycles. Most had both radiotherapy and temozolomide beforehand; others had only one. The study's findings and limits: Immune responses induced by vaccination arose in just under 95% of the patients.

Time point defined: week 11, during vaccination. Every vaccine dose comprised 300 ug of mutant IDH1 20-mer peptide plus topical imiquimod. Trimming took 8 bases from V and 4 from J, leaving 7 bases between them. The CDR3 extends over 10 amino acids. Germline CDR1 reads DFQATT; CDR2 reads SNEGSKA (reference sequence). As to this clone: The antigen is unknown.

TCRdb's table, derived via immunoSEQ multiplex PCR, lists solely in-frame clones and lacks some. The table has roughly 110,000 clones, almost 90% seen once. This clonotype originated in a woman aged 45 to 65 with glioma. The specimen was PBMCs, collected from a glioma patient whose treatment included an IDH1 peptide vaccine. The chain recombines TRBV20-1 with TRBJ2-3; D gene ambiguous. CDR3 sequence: CSPRADTQYF. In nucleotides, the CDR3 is TGCAGTCCCCGGGCAGATACGCAGTATTTT.